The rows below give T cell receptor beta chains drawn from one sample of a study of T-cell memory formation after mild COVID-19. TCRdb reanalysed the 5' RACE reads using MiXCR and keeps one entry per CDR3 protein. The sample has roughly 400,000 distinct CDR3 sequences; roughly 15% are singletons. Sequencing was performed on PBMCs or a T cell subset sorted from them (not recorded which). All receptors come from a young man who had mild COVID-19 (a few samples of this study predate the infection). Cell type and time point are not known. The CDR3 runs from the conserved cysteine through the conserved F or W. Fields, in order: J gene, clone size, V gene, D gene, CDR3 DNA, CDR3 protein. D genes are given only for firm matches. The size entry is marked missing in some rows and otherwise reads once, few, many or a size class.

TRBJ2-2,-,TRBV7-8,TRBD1,TGTGCCAGCAGAACGGGACAGCCGACCGGGGAGCTGTTTTTT,CASRTGQPTGELFF
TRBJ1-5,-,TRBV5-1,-,TGCGCCAGCAGCTTGGATAGTCCCAATCAGCCCCAGCATTTT,CASSLDSPNQPQHF
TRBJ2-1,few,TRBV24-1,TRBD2,TGTGCCACCAGTGGCAAACCGGGACTAGCGCCATTAGATGAGCAGTTCTTC,CATSGKPGLAPLDEQFF
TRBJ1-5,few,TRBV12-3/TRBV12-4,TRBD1,TGTGCCAGCAGGCCTGGCAGGACAGGGGTCGACCAGCCCCAGCATTTT,CASRPGRTGVDQPQHF
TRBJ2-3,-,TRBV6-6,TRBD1,TGTGCCAGCCGCCCGGGACAGGTCGGCACTCGCACAGATACGCAGTATTTT,CASRPGQVGTRTDTQYF
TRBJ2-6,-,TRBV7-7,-,TGTGCCAGCAGCCCCAACTCCGGGACATATGACTACTCTGGGGCCAACGTCCTGACTTTC,CASSPNSGTYDYSGANVLTF
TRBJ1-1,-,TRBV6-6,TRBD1,TGTGCCAGCAGTTACGCACAGGGGGTCTCTGAAGCTTTCTTT,CASSYAQGVSEAFF
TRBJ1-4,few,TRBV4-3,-,TGCGCCAGCAGCCGAAGTACGGGGGTTGGACTGTTTTTT,CASSRSTGVGLFF
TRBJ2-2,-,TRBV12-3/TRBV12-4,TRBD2,TGTGCCAGCAGTTTACCCGGACTAGCGGGGGGGTTCGGGGAGCTGTTTTTT,CASSLPGLAGGFGELFF
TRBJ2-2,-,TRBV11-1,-,TGTGCCAGCAGACCCGTCGGGACATCCTTGTTAACCGGGGAGCTGTTTTTT,CASRPVGTSLLTGELFF
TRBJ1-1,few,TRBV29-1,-,TGCAGCGTTCGTGTTATTGTAACTGAAGCTTTCTTT,CSVRVIVTEAFF
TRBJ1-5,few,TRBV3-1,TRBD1,TGTGCCAGCAGCCCCTGGCAGGGGGGTGGGCCCCAGCATTTT,CASSPWQGGGPQHF
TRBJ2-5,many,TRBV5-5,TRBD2,TGTGCCAGCAGCTCGTGGGGGACTAGCGGGGCTCAAGAGACCCAGTACTTC,CASSSWGTSGAQETQYF
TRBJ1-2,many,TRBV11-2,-,TGTGCCAGCAGCTTAGAGGGAAGTGGCTATGGCTACACCTTC,CASSLEGSGYGYTF
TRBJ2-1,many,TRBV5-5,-,TGTGCCAGCAGCTCCGGTCTGGGGGGGCATATCGATGAGCAGTTCTTC,CASSSGLGGHIDEQFF
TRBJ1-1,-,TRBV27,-,TGTGCCAGCAGTTTATCGATAACCTTCAACACTGAAGCTTTCTTT,CASSLSITFNTEAFF
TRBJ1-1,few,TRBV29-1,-,TGCAGCATCATGAACACTGAAGCTTTCTTT,CSIMNTEAFF
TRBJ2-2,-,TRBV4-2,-,TGTGCCAGCAGCCAACGGGGAGGCACCGGGGAGCTGTTTTTT,CASSQRGGTGELFF
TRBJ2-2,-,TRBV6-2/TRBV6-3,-,TGTGCCAGCAGTTACAGGGGGATCACCGGGGAGCTGTTTTTT,CASSYRGITGELFF
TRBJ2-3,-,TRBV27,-,TGTGCCAGCAGAGAGATCGGCACAGATACGCAGTATTTT,CASREIGTDTQYF
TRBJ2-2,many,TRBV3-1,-,TGTGCCAGCACGGGGTCCAGTCGGACCGGGGAGCTGTTTTTT,CASTGSSRTGELFF
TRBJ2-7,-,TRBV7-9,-,TGTGCCAGCAGCTCGCCCCTCATCTACGAGCAGTACTTC,CASSSPLIYEQYF
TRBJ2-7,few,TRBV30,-,TGTGCCTGGAACCTTGACAGGATCTCCTACGAGCAGTACTTC,CAWNLDRISYEQYF
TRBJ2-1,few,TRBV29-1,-,TGCAGCGGGACAGTCTCCTACAATGAGCAGTTCTTC,CSGTVSYNEQFF
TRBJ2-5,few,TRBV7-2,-,TGTGCCAGCACTCGAACGCCGAGAGAGACCCAGTACTTC,CASTRTPRETQYF
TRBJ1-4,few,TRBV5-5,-,TGTGCCAGCAGCTCCATGGGTTCTAATGAAAAACTGTTTTTT,CASSSMGSNEKLFF
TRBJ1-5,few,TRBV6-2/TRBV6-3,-,TGTGCCAGCAGCTCCAGACGCCTCAACATAGGGAATCAGCCCCAGCATTTT,CASSSRRLNIGNQPQHF
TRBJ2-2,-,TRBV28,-,TGTGCCAGCAGGGCAGGGAATCGCGGGGAGCTGTTTTTT,CASRAGNRGELFF
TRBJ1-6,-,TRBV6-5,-,TGTGCCAGCAGTTACGCAACGGGGGGCCATAATTCACCCCTCCACTTT,CASSYATGGHNSPLHF
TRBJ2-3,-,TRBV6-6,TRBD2,TGTGCCAGCAGTTACCGCGAGGGGACTAACACAGATACGCAGTATTTT,CASSYREGTNTDTQYF
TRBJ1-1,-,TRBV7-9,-,TGTGCCAGCAGCTTCCCTGAAGCTTTCTTT,CASSFPEAFF
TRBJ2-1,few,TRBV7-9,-,TGTGCCAGCAGCTTAGGAAGTGATGAGCAGTTCTTC,CASSLGSDEQFF
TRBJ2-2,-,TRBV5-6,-,TGTGCCAGCAGCTTGGGGGTCACCGGGGAGCTGTTTTTT,CASSLGVTGELFF
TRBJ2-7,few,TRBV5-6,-,TGTGCCAGCGGATCTATTTACCGGGACGCACTATACGAGCAGTACTTC,CASGSIYRDALYEQYF
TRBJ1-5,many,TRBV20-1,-,TGCAGTGCTAGAGCCGGGGATCAGCCCCAGCATTTT,CSARAGDQPQHF
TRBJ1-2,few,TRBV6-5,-,TGTGCCAGCAGTTACTCGACGGACACCGCCCCATATGGCTACACCTTC,CASSYSTDTAPYGYTF
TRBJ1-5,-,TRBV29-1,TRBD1,TGCAGCGTTGGGACAGGTCCCCAGCCCCAGCATTTT,CSVGTGPQPQHF
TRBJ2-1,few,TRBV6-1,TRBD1,TGTGCCAGCAGTTGGACAGGGGCCGTATTCTTC,CASSWTGAVFF
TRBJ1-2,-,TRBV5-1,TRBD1,TGCGCCAGCAGCGGGGGGACAGGGAGACGTACCTTC,CASSGGTGRRTF
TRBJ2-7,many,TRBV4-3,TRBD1,TGCGCCAGCAGCCAAGATGGGACAGGGGTCTACGAGCAGTACTTC,CASSQDGTGVYEQYF
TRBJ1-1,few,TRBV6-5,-,TGTGCCAGCAGTTACTCGATGGGCGGGGGAGCTTTCTTT,CASSYSMGGGAFF
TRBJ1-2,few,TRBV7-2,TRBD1,TGTGCCAGCAGTGACAGGGGGCGCCAGGATGGCTACACCTTC,CASSDRGRQDGYTF
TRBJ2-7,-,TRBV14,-,TGTGCCAGCAGCCAAGGTCTCGGTATCGAGCAGTACTTC,CASSQGLGIEQYF
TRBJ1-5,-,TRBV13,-,TGTGCCAGCAGCTCGAGTAGCAATCAGCCCCAGCATTTT,CASSSSSNQPQHF
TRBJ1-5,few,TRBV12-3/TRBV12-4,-,TGTGCCAGCAATTCAGGGGGCAATCAGCCCCAGCATTTT,CASNSGGNQPQHF
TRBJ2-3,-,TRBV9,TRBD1,TGTGCCAGCAGCCAAACGGACAGGGGAGATACGCAGTATTTT,CASSQTDRGDTQYF
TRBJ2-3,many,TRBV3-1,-,TGTGCCAGCAGCCAAGTGGGCGGGTCCACAGATACGCAGTATTTT,CASSQVGGSTDTQYF
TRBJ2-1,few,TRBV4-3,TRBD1,TGCGCCAGCAGCCAAGAAACACGGGACAGTCTATACAATGAGCAGTTCTTC,CASSQETRDSLYNEQFF
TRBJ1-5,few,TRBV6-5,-,TGTGCCAGCAGTTGGTCAGCGGCCAATCAGCCCCAGCATTTT,CASSWSAANQPQHF
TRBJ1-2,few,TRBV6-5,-,TGTGCCAGCAGTTCCCAGGGTCATAACTATGGCTACACCTTC,CASSSQGHNYGYTF
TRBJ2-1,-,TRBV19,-,TGTGCCAGTGTCCAAGCCAGGGGATACAATGAGCAGTTCTTC,CASVQARGYNEQFF
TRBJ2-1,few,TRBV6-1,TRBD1,TGTGCCAGCAGTGATGAACACAGGGGGAATGAGCAGTTCTTC,CASSDEHRGNEQFF
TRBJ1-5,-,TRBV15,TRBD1,TGTGCCACCAGCAGAGAATCCCCGTTGGACAGGGGGCCTGGCAATCAGCCCCAGCATTTT,CATSRESPLDRGPGNQPQHF
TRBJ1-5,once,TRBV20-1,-,TGCAGTGCTAGCCGCGGGTGGGCAGGGACGAGGCCCCAGCATTTT,CSASRGWAGTRPQHF
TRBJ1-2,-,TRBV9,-,TGTGCCAGCACCGCAGGCGGAGACTATGGCTACACCTTC,CASTAGGDYGYTF